The sequence of this T cell receptor beta chain was determined in a study of CD8 T cells in Susac syndrome. Study-level findings and limits: It was acknowledged by the study that relatively few individuals were included in its TCR sequencing and HLA analysis. Clonal CD8+ expansion in Susac was highest in TEMRA cells and active patients.

Points on this clonotype: Its target is unknown.

cDNA came from approximately 0.5 to 1 ug RNA primed by random hexamers. It was immunoSEQ multiplex PCR that amplified TCR beta CDR3 across 54 Vbeta and 13 Jbeta. TCRdb processed the immunoSEQ multiplex PCR reads anew with MiXCR; each CDR3 protein has one entry. The data show roughly 110,000 distinct CDR3 sequences, around 94% seen once. Purification of the CD8+ and CD4+ T cells relied on negative isolation, and TEMRA cells underwent FACS enrichment. J gave up 0 bases and V 0 bases, and 3 bases lay outside the gene matches. CDR3 length equals 15 residues. CDR1 and CDR2 from the germline V gene are SGDLS and YYNGEE.

Specimen: CD8+ T cells from PBMCs. This chain connects TRBV9 to TRBJ2-7; 7 positions match TRBD1. This TCR came from a human donor with Susac syndrome. CDR3 coding DNA: TGTGCCAGCAGCGTAGGGGACAGTGACTCCTACGAGCAGTACTTC. Translated, it gives CASSVGDSDSYEQYF. Based on the CDR3 plus reference TRBV9 and TRBJ2-7, the full variable domain is DSGVTQTPKHLITATGQRVTLRCSPRSGDLSVYWYQQSLDQGLQFLIQYYNGEERAKGNILERFSAQQFPDLHSELNLSSLELGDSALYFCASSVGDSDSYEQYFGPGTRLTVT.